The T cell receptor (beta chain) under discussion was sequenced for a study of T cell changes during pregnancy in multiple sclerosis. Germline values: CDR1 SGDLS, CDR2 YYNGEE. V lost 0 bases to trimming and J lost 6 bases; unmatched junction nucleotides: 7. The CDR3 length is 15 residues. The data were produced by immunoSEQ multiplex PCR, yet TCRdb's version contains in-frame clones alone and is incomplete. The sample carries some 97,000 clones, around 94% recorded once. The rearrangement uses TRBV9 and TRBJ2-3, with 7 bases that match TRBD2. This clonotype originated in a female donor with multiple sclerosis, enrolled in a pregnancy study. The sample was peripheral blood, taken in the second trimester of pregnancy. The CDR3 is CASSVGGGSFDTQYF. The CDR3 DNA reads TGTGCCAGCAGCGTAGGGGGCGGGAGTTTTGATACGCAGTATTTT.